Below, 17 T cell receptor beta chains from the same sample are listed, as sequenced in a study of blood T cell repertoires in COVID-19. The method was immunoSEQ multiplex PCR; TCRdb's version includes in-frame clones alone and lacks a portion of them. In the table there are about 150,000 clones, 80% to 90% of which are singletons. Material for sequencing was peripheral blood. The source of these receptors is a woman aged 55-69 years with COVID-19, enrolled during active disease.

This clone was detected only a few times. The gene calls are TRBV7-3 and TRBJ1-1; 9 bases agree with TRBD1. V was clipped by 3 bases and J by 1 base; unmatched bases: 3. This CDR3 has 15 amino acids. Germline V gives CDR1 SGHTA, CDR2 FQGTGA. The CDR3, as DNA: TGTGCCAGCAGCTTGCAGACAGGGGGGAACACTGAAGCTTTCTTT. Its protein product is CASSLQTGGNTEAFF.

CDR3 nucleotide sequence: TGTGCCAGCAGCGTAGCCCGACAGGGGTTAACTGAAGCTTTCTTT. This codes for CASSVARQGLTEAFF. The chain combines TRBV9 with TRBJ1-1, with 8 bases lining up with TRBD1. The ends lost 0 bases at V and 5 bases at J; junction bases unmatched: 6. This CDR3 spans 15 amino acids. Germline V gene data show CDR1 as SGDLS and CDR2 as YYNGEE.

The table lists this clone with a count of one. The chain combines TRBV14 with TRBJ2-3; TRBD2 matches 7 bases. The germline CDR1 and CDR2 sequences are SGHDN and FVKESK. This CDR3 comprises 16 residues. The ends lost 4 bases at V and 8 bases at J; junction bases unmatched: 15. The CDR3 region has the DNA TGTGCCAGCAGCCCGATAGCGGGCGGGGGTCTGGCTACGCAGTATTTT. Amino acid sequence: CASSPIAGGGLATQYF.

The rearrangement uses TRBV2 and TRBJ1-6; D remains unclear. V dropped 6 bases and J dropped 8 bases, with 17 bases sitting between them. Per germline, CDR1 SNHLY and CDR2 FYNNEI. The CDR3 length is 15 residues. The CDR3 DNA is TGTGCCAGCAGCGCCCCAGGACGGAGGGATTCACCCCTCCACTTT. This encodes CASSAPGRRDSPLHF.

The chain combines TRBV4-1 with TRBJ1-5, with D possibly matching TRBD1 (6 bases). CDR1 and CDR2 from the germline V gene are MGHRA and YSYEKL. The V gene lost 3 bases and the J gene lost 4 bases, with 10 bases spanning the gap. The CDR3 contains 14 residues. The CDR3 DNA follows: TGCGCCAGCAGCCAGGGGCAGGGGAATCAGCCCCAGCATTTT. Translation: CASSQGQGNQPQHF.

CDR3 coding DNA: TGTGCCAGCAGTTTCCGGACAGGGATCGGCTATGGCTACACCTTC. This encodes CASSFRTGIGYGYTF. The chain is built from TRBV6-2 or TRBV6-3 and TRBJ1-2, with TRBD1 matching 8 bases. Per germline, CDR1 MNHEY and CDR2 SVGEGT. This CDR3 is 15 amino acids long. V gave up 4 bases and J gave up 4 bases; unmatched junction bases: 8.

The chain is built from TRBV5-1 and TRBJ1-1; 10 bases map to TRBD1. The CDR3 extends over 16 amino acids. CDR1 SGHRS and CDR2 YFSETQ come from the germline V gene. V lost 4 bases and J lost 3; bases outside the gene matches: 9. CDR3 DNA sequence: TGCGCCAGCAGCGGGACAGGGGAACTGTGGCACACTGAAGCTTTCTTT. It specifies CASSGTGELWHTEAFF. Filled out from reference TRBV5-1 and TRBJ1-1, the complete variable domain reads KAGVTQTPRYLIKTRGQQVTLSCSPISGHRSVSWYQQTPGQGLQFLFEYFSETQRNKGNFPGRFSGRQFSNSRSEMNVSTLELGDSALYLCASSGTGELWHTEAFFGQGTRLTVV.

J is TRBJ2-7 and V is TRBV2, with 7 bases matching TRBD1. V shed 5 bases and J 0 bases; nucleotides not matched to a gene: 1. CDR1 SNHLY and CDR2 FYNNEI come from the germline V gene. The CDR3 totals 13 residues. CDR3 sequence (DNA): TGTGCCAGCAGTTGGGACAGCTCCTACGAGCAGTACTTC. It translates to CASSWDSSYEQYF.

The genes are TRBV7-2 and TRBJ2-7; weak D call: TRBD1 (7 bases). V lost 5 bases and J 1 base, leaving 12 bases between the germline ends. This CDR3 spans 14 amino acids. Looked up from germline, CDR1 is SGHTA and CDR2 is FQGNSA. CDR3 residues: CASSAGTVSYEQYV. The CDR3 DNA follows: TGTGCCAGCAGCGCGGGGACAGTTTCCTACGAGCAGTACGTC.

V usage is TRBV6-5 and J usage is TRBJ1-3, with D perhaps matching TRBD1 (6 bases). Germline assignment: CDR1 MNHEY and CDR2 SVGAGI. With 7 bases removed from V and 0 bases from J, the gap between germline ends came to 13 bases. The CDR3 is 15 residues long. As DNA, the CDR3 is TGTGCCAGCACCTCAGGGGTGATCTCTGGAAACACCATATATTTT. Residues: CASTSGVISGNTIYF.

The J gene is TRBJ2-1, the V gene TRBV7-3; tentatively, D is TRBD1 (5 bases). From germline, CDR1 is SGHTA and CDR2 FQGTGA. The CDR3 loop spans 15 amino acids. Trimming stripped 2 bases from V and 7 bases from J, with 15 bases between. Here the CDR3 reads CASSLGWGSGNEQFF. For the CDR3, the DNA is TGTGCCAGCAGCTTAGGGTGGGGCTCAGGGAATGAGCAGTTCTTC.

The V gene is TRBV9, the J gene TRBJ2-1; TRBD2 matches 12 bases. The CDR3 totals 16 residues. Trimming cost V 2 bases and J 3 bases; bases outside gene matches: 3. Germline V gene lookup returns CDR1 SGDLS and CDR2 YYNGEE. CDR3 amino acids: CASSVRLAGDYNEQFF. DNA for the CDR3: TGTGCCAGCAGCGTCCGACTAGCGGGAGACTACAATGAGCAGTTCTTC.

CDR3 nucleotides: TGTGCTAGTGGAAAAGAGAGTACCTATGGCTACACCTTC. Translation gives CASGKESTYGYTF. The V gene is TRBV12-5, the J gene TRBJ1-2; D gene ambiguous. Looked up from germline, CDR1 is LGHNT and CDR2 is FRNRAP. Trimming took off 6 bases at V and 4 bases at J, with 12 bases between the two ends. The CDR3 is made up of 13 amino acids. Together with reference TRBV12-5 and TRBJ1-2, the CDR3 gives the full variable domain: DARVTQTPRHKVTEMGQEVTMRCQPILGHNTVFWYRQTMMQGLELLAYFRNRAPLDDSGMPKDRFSAEMPDATLATLKIQPSEPRDSAVYFCASGKESTYGYTFGSGTRLTVV.

The rearrangement uses TRBV4-1 and TRBJ1-5; 8 nucleotides match TRBD1. Germline V gives CDR1 MGHRA, CDR2 YSYEKL. The CDR3 covers 16 residues. Trimming at V came to 4 bases and at J to 3 bases, leaving 8 bases not matched to a gene. The DNA of the CDR3 is TGCGCCAGCAGCCGCGGACAGGGAGGGAACAATCAGCCCCAGCATTTT. Amino acids: CASSRGQGGNNQPQHF.

The V gene is TRBV15, the J gene TRBJ2-1; 7 bases align to TRBD1. The trim removed 4 bases at V and 9 bases at J, leaving 9 bases unmatched. The CDR3 has 14 amino acids. Germline V lookup: CDR1 LNHNV, CDR2 YYDKDF (reference sequence). CDR3 sequence reads: CATSTRKTGIEQFF. The CDR3 coding sequence is TGTGCCACCAGCACCCGGAAGACAGGGATTGAGCAGTTCTTC.

The CDR3 DNA reads as TGTGCCAGCAGCCAAGATCTCTCGAGGGTCTATGGCTACACCTTC. Translating gives CASSQDLSRVYGYTF. The J gene is TRBJ1-2, the V gene TRBV4-2; D is unclear. V was trimmed by 0 bases and J by 4 bases, leaving 12 bases between them. CDR3 length: 15 amino acids. Germline loops: CDR1 LGHNA, CDR2 YNFKEQ.

CDR3 amino acids: CAWIGQGRLTRNTEAFF. In DNA, the CDR3 is TGTGCCTGGATAGGACAGGGACGTCTCACTCGGAACACTGAAGCTTTCTTT. The rearrangement joins TRBV30 to TRBJ1-1; the match to TRBD1 covers 8 bases. The germline gives CDR1 GTSNPN, CDR2 SVGIG (reference sequence). This CDR3 comprises 17 residues. The ends lost 4 bases at V and 1 base at J; junction bases unmatched: 14. Full variable domain (missing parts from reference TRBV30 and TRBJ1-1): SQTIHQWPATLVQPVGSPLSLECTVEGTSNPNLYWYRQAAGRGLQLLFYSVGIGQISSEVPQNLSASRPQDRQFILSSKKLLLSDSGFYLCAWIGQGRLTRNTEAFFGQGTRLTVV.